This paragraph reports one T cell receptor beta chain. This record belongs to a study of blood T cell repertoires in COVID-19. Study-wide background: Collection of acute and convalescent COVID-19 samples took place in the United States, Italy and Spain.

In the original processing: Reference gene primer amplification yielded estimated nucleated cell counts. TCRdb keeps only in-frame clones here, not all; method: immunoSEQ multiplex PCR. The V and J calls and clone size were taken over from that table, and D and trimming were inferred from the DNA. The profile covers over 150,000 clones, with roughly 84% appearing a single time and approximately 3% taken by the ten largest. The cohort comprised adults aged about 18 to 90 years residing in about 25 US areas. Donors of Cohort 3 who recovered were those that had two negative PCRs, clearance, or symptom resolution. The germline V gene encodes CDR1 KGHSH and CDR2 LQKENI. V dropped 3 bases and J dropped 1 base, with 12 bases sitting between them. The CDR3 sequence is 15 residues long.

The receptor was derived from a woman aged 25 to 45 who had recovered from COVID-19. Sequenced sample: PBMCs or T cells enriched from blood (not recorded which). The V call is TRBV18, the J call TRBJ1-1; D is possibly TRBD1 (6 bases). DNA for the CDR3: TGTGCCAGCTCACCCTGGACAGCAGAGAACACTGAAGCTTTCTTT. It yields the protein CASSPWTAENTEAFF.